One sample yielded the 21 T cell receptor beta chains listed below, sequenced in a study of T cell responses to AZD1222 COVID-19 vaccine. The repertoire was sequenced with immunoSEQ multiplex PCR; TCRdb's copy has only in-frame clones and lacks some. The sample yields approximately 100,000 clones, over 85% seen once. Source: peripheral blood, taken on day 0 of AZD1222 vaccination. These receptors were collected from an adult in good health.

This rearrangement joins TRBV6-2 or TRBV6-3 to TRBJ2-7; no reliable D call. CDR1 and CDR2 from the germline V gene are MNHEY and SVGEGT. The CDR3 is made up of 12 amino acids. The germline V and J ends were trimmed by 6 bases and 4 bases, with 10 bases remaining between them. As DNA, the CDR3 is TGTGCCAGCAGCAAACATTCATACGAGCAGTACTTC. Translating it yields CASSKHSYEQYF.

The J gene is TRBJ2-1, the V gene TRBV5-4; TRBD2 matches at 8 bases. Germline lookup yields CDR1 SGHNT and CDR2 YYREEE (reference sequence). This CDR3 comprises 13 residues. The junction had 6 bases not matched to a gene; V was cut back by 3 bases and J by 10 bases. The CDR3 DNA reads as TGTGCCAGCAGCTCCGCCGGCGGGAGGGAGCAGTTCTTC. Translating gives CASSSAGGREQFF.

V is TRBV27 and J is TRBJ2-7; 7 positions agree with TRBD1. Trimming took 8 bases from V and 3 from J; bases not matched to a gene: 10. This CDR3 is 14 amino acids long. Germline V CDR1 and CDR2: MNHEY, SMNVEV (reference sequence). The CDR3, as DNA: TGTGCCAGCTCTGCCCGGGACAGAATCTACGAGCAGTACTTC. Translation gives CASSARDRIYEQYF.

This chain uses TRBV5-1 with TRBJ1-6; 8 positions match TRBD1. CDR3 length equals 16 residues. Germline V gene data show CDR1 as SGHRS and CDR2 as YFSETQ. After removal of 4 bases from V and 9 bases from J, the junction contained 12 bases not matched to a gene. CDR3 sequence: CASSPDRVVAGSPLHF. The CDR3 DNA follows: TGCGCCAGCAGCCCGGACAGGGTGGTTGCGGGTTCACCCCTCCACTTT.

V and J are TRBV5-1 and TRBJ2-1; D is unresolved. Germline loops: CDR1 SGHRS, CDR2 YFSETQ. Trimming shortened V by 1 base and J by 6 bases, and 11 bases separated the two germline ends. This CDR3 is 14 amino acids long. The CDR3 DNA reads TGCGCCAGCAGCTTGCAAACCAATAGCAATGAGCAGTTCTTC. Translating gives CASSLQTNSNEQFF.

This chain uses TRBV3-1 (or the pseudogene TRBV3-2) with TRBJ2-2; tentatively, D is TRBD2 (6 bases). Germline assignment: CDR1 LGHDT and CDR2 YNNKEL (reference sequence). Trimming removed 4 bases from V and 6 bases from J, with 18 bases in between. This CDR3 has 16 amino acids. This CDR3 is CASSPSGLIVPGELFF. The CDR3 DNA is TGTGCCAGCAGCCCTTCGGGACTCATCGTACCCGGGGAGCTGTTTTTT.

The chain recombines TRBV19 with TRBJ1-6; D is unresolved. The ends were cut back, 3 bases at V and 5 bases at J, with 8 bases in the middle. The CDR3 spans 14 residues. Germline CDR1 is LNHDA and CDR2 is SQIVND (reference sequence). The CDR3 loop is CASSIGVNNSPLHF. The DNA for the CDR3 is TGTGCCAGTAGTATTGGGGTTAATAATTCACCCCTCCACTTT. The full variable domain, in which reference TRBV19 and TRBJ1-6 provide the parts outside the CDR3, is DGGITQSPKYLFRKEGQNVTLSCEQNLNHDAMYWYRQDPGQGLRLIYYSQIVNDFQKGDIAEGYSVSREKKESFPLTVTSAQKNPTAFYLCASSIGVNNSPLHFGNGTRLTVT.

The genes are TRBV5-1 and TRBJ1-2; D remains ambiguous. V was pared by 4 bases and J by 6 bases, with 7 bases between. The germline V gene has CDR1 SGHRS and CDR2 YFSETQ. This CDR3 has 11 amino acids. The CDR3 here is CASSEGNGYTF. For the CDR3, the DNA is TGCGCCAGCAGCGAAGGTAATGGCTACACCTTC.

V and J are TRBV6-5 and TRBJ1-3; D ambiguous. The CDR3 covers 14 residues. Per germline, CDR1 MNHEY and CDR2 SVGAGI. V was clipped by 6 bases and J by 0 bases, with 9 bases between them. The chain's CDR3 is CASRGVRSGNTIYF. In DNA form, the CDR3 reads TGTGCCAGCAGGGGAGTCCGCTCTGGAAACACCATATATTTT.

The rearrangement joins TRBV18 to TRBJ1-6; 8 bases are shared with TRBD1. V shed 3 bases, J shed 9 bases, and the junction held 7 bases outside the gene matches. Germline values: CDR1 KGHSH, CDR2 LQKENI. The CDR3 is 15 amino acids. The CDR3 region has the DNA TGTGCCAGCTCACCCGAACAGGGGACAGGTTCACCCCTCCACTTT. Protein product: CASSPEQGTGSPLHF.

This sequence joins TRBV3-1 (or the pseudogene TRBV3-2) and TRBJ2-5, with 8 positions matching TRBD2. There are 15 residues in the CDR3. The germline gives CDR1 LGHDT, CDR2 YNNKEL (reference sequence). The ends lost 4 bases at V and 4 bases at J; junction bases unmatched: 8. This CDR3 is CASSLSGAPRETQYF. CDR3 nucleotide sequence: TGTGCCAGCAGCCTTAGCGGGGCTCCCCGAGAGACCCAGTACTTC.

This sequence joins TRBV6-9 and TRBJ2-2, with TRBD1 identical over 8 bases. This CDR3 region has 15 residues. Germline V gene sequence: CDR1 MNHGY, CDR2 SVAAGI. J was trimmed by 1 base and V by 8 bases; bases with no gene match: 6. CDR3: CASPTGAVNTGELFF. The CDR3 nucleotides are TGTGCCAGCCCGACAGGGGCGGTGAACACCGGGGAGCTGTTTTTT.

This chain joins TRBV6-6 and TRBJ1-2; 8 nucleotides line up with TRBD1. CDR1 and CDR2 from the germline V gene are MNHNY and SVGAGI (reference sequence). With V trimmed by 4 bases and J by 7 bases, 8 bases remained unmatched. This CDR3 is 14 amino acids long. The DNA of the CDR3 is TGTGCCAGCAGTTTCAGGGGGCTGCTATCTGGCTACACCTTC. Its protein is CASSFRGLLSGYTF.

The genes are TRBV12-5 and TRBJ2-5, with D maybe TRBD2 (8 bases). The CDR3 totals 17 residues. The V and J ends lost 6 bases and 2 bases respectively, with 22 bases between them. The germline V gene encodes CDR1 LGHNT and CDR2 FRNRAP. The CDR3 loop reads CASGLETGGGLQETQYF. The CDR3 DNA is TGTGCTAGTGGGCTGGAGACGGGAGGGGGCCTTCAAGAGACCCAGTACTTC.

The CDR3 is CAISGENTEAFF. The CDR3 DNA sequence: TGTGCCATCTCAGGGGAGAACACTGAAGCTTTCTTT. This chain connects TRBV21-1 to TRBJ1-1; TRBD1, the table's D call, was not compared with the DNA. TRBV21-1 is given as a pseudogene. The CDR3 contains 12 residues.

The rearrangement joins TRBV7-2 to TRBJ1-5, with D hard to call. The germline V gene has CDR1 SGHTA and CDR2 FQGNSA. V was cut by 1 base and J by 5 bases, with 6 bases left in between. The CDR3 consists of 13 residues. DNA of the CDR3: TGTGCCAGCAGCTTAGGGCGGGATCAGCCCCAGCATTTT. Its translation is CASSLGRDQPQHF.

Only one count was recorded for this clone. The V gene is TRBV5-1, the J gene TRBJ2-1, with 9 positions matching TRBD2. J was trimmed by 4 bases and V by 6 bases; bases with no gene match: 8. This CDR3 contains 15 residues. Germline values: CDR1 SGHRS, CDR2 YFSETQ. CDR3 in amino acids: CASKEFSGSYNEQFF. The CDR3 nucleotides read TGCGCCAGCAAGGAGTTTAGCGGGAGTTACAATGAGCAGTTCTTC.

The chain has TRBV4-1 and TRBJ2-5; TRBD1 aligns across 7 bases. The V gene's germline CDR1 is MGHRA and CDR2 YSYEKL. V dropped 4 bases and J dropped 2; count of bases not matched to a gene: 13. This CDR3 is built from 17 residues. Written as DNA, the CDR3 is TGCGCCAGCAGCCTACAATCCTCAGGGGGATATCAAGAGACCCAGTACTTC. Translated, it gives CASSLQSSGGYQETQYF.

The chain combines TRBV6-5 with TRBJ1-2; the D gene is possibly TRBD1 (5 bases). The CDR3 runs to 12 residues. CDR1 and CDR2 from the germline V gene are MNHEY and SVGAGI. Trimming stripped 0 bases from V and 6 bases from J, with 5 bases between. For the CDR3, the DNA is TGTGCCAGCAGTTACTCGACAGATGGCTACACCTTC. This translates into CASSYSTDGYTF.

The rearrangement links TRBV7-2 to TRBJ1-2; 7 positions match TRBD1. V lost 5 bases, J lost 8 bases, and 11 bases stayed unmatched. The V gene's germline CDR1 is SGHTA and CDR2 FQGNSA. The CDR3 contains 14 residues. This chain's CDR3 is CASSLFTGAEGYTF. The CDR3 DNA reads as TGTGCCAGCAGCCTTTTTACAGGGGCAGAGGGCTACACCTTC.

The chain has TRBV19 and TRBJ2-1, with D hard to call. This CDR3 has 14 residues. Germline values: CDR1 LNHDA, CDR2 SQIVND (reference sequence). V lost 3 bases and J 6 bases, leaving 12 bases between the germline ends. The CDR3 loop reads CASSITSLVNEQFF. The DNA for the CDR3 is TGTGCCAGTAGTATTACCTCCCTAGTCAATGAGCAGTTCTTC.